The 24 T cell receptor beta chains listed next were all sequenced from one sample in a study of CD8+ T cells in alopecia areata. RNA was extracted and reverse transcribed into cDNA as the sequencing template. Data came from immunoSEQ multiplex PCR; TCRdb stores just in-frame clones and leaves some out. The sample lists tens of thousands of clones, roughly 51% occurring once. The sequencing input was NKG2D-high CD8+ T cells sorted from blood. The receptors originated from a human donor with alopecia areata.

This clone has only a few counts. This chain joins TRBV29-1 and TRBJ2-1; D is undetermined. This CDR3 region has 11 residues. Germline CDR1 and CDR2: SQVTM and ANQGSEA. V gave up 3 bases and J gave up 5 bases, with 5 bases separating them. The CDR3 sequence: CSVDNHNEQFF. CDR3 sequence (DNA): TGCAGCGTTGATAACCACAATGAGCAGTTCTTC.

This sequence joins TRBV6-1 and TRBJ2-2; a possible D gene is TRBD1 (5 bases). In germline, CDR1 is MNHNS, CDR2 SASEGT. The germline V and J ends were trimmed by 1 base and 3 bases, with 9 bases remaining between them. CDR3 length equals 15 residues. CDR3 residues: CASSEGVGDTGELFF. The CDR3 DNA is TGTGCCAGCAGTGAAGGAGTAGGGGACACCGGGGAGCTGTTTTTT.

The rearrangement uses TRBV30 and TRBJ2-7; D is perhaps TRBD2 (5 bases). V was pared by 0 bases and J by 6 bases, with 15 bases between. The CDR3 has 14 amino acids. CDR1 GTSNPN and CDR2 SVGIG come from the germline V gene (reference sequence). The CDR3 DNA is TGTGCCTGGAGTGTTTTTTCTGGTGCGGGCGAGCAGTACTTC. Its translation is CAWSVFSGAGEQYF.

The rearrangement uses TRBV29-1 and TRBJ2-7, with 7 bases fitting TRBD2. The CDR3 is made up of 14 amino acids. V gave up 3 bases and J gave up 2 bases; unmatched junction bases: 7. Germline CDR1 reads SQVTM; CDR2 reads ANQGSEA. The CDR3 nucleotides are TGCAGCGTTGAGCGGGGGTTCGGGGCCTACGAGCAGTACTTC. As protein: CSVERGFGAYEQYF.

This clone appeared a few times. The chain carries TRBV29-1 and TRBJ1-1, with D unresolved. The CDR3 is made up of 10 amino acids. V lost 3 bases and J lost 4, with 3 bases in between. CDR1 SQVTM and CDR2 ANQGSEA come from the germline V gene. The chain's CDR3 is CSVDSTEAFF. CDR3 nucleotide sequence: TGCAGCGTTGATAGCACTGAAGCTTTCTTT.

A remark on this clone: One end of the junction does not line up with germline, which may come from a read error. The gene calls are TRBV25-1 and TRBJ2-5, with a possible D match to TRBD1 (6 bases). The germline CDR1 and CDR2 sequences are MGHDK and SYGVNS. The CDR3 sequence is 13 residues long. The DNA of the CDR3 is TGTGCCAGCAGTGTGAAGGGGGAAGAAACCCAGTACTTC. Its protein is CASSVKGEETQYF.

The V gene is TRBV2, the J gene TRBJ2-3, with 10 bases lining up with TRBD2. From germline, CDR1 is SNHLY and CDR2 FYNNEI. The J segment lost 2 bases and the V segment lost 1 base, leaving 6 bases of the junction unmatched. CDR3 length: 17 amino acids. The CDR3 region is CASSEVTSGDNTDTQYF. DNA for the CDR3: TGTGCCAGCAGTGAAGTTACTAGCGGGGATAACACAGATACGCAGTATTTT.

The chain recombines TRBV4-1 with TRBJ1-4, with D perhaps TRBD1 (5 bases). This CDR3 has 16 residues. V lost 5 bases and J 0 bases, leaving 13 bases between the germline ends. CDR1 and CDR2 (germline): MGHRA, YSYEKL. DNA of the CDR3: TGCGCCAGCAGCATACGACGGGACCCAACTAATGAAAAACTGTTTTTT. Encoded protein: CASSIRRDPTNEKLFF.

The rearrangement joins TRBV4-1 to TRBJ2-5, with D possibly TRBD2 on 5 matching bases. The V and J ends lost 6 bases and 5 bases respectively, with 10 bases between them. Per the germline V gene, CDR1 is MGHRA and CDR2 is YSYEKL. The CDR3 runs 12 residues. The CDR3: CASSPRGETQYF. The DNA for the CDR3 is TGCGCCAGCAGTCCCCGGGGTGAGACCCAGTACTTC.

The genes are TRBV5-1 and TRBJ1-4; TRBD1 agrees at 7 bases. V shed 1 base and J 8 bases; nucleotides not matched to a gene: 5. Germline CDR1 and CDR2: SGHRS and YFSETQ. CDR3 size: 14 residues. This chain's CDR3 is CASSLIGGEEKLFF. In nucleotides, the CDR3 is TGCGCCAGCAGCTTGATAGGGGGCGAGGAAAAACTGTTTTTT.

The chain combines TRBV6-5 with TRBJ1-5; 9 bases fit TRBD1. The V gene end was trimmed by 6 bases and the J gene end by 14 bases; junction bases not matched to a gene: 11. The CDR3 is made up of 13 amino acids. From germline, CDR1 is MNHEY and CDR2 SVGAGI. The CDR3 region has the DNA TGTGCCAGCAGCCGCGCCAGAGACAGGGGGGAGCATTTT. This translates into CASSRARDRGEHF.

This chain uses TRBV2 with TRBJ1-5; D not resolved. The germline V and J ends were trimmed by 7 bases and 3 bases, with 7 bases remaining between them. The CDR3 has 12 residues. Germline V gives CDR1 SNHLY, CDR2 FYNNEI. For the CDR3, the DNA is TGTGCCAGCAAACTGGTCAATCAGCCCCAGCATTTT. The encoded protein is CASKLVNQPQHF.

The V and J genes are TRBV30 and TRBJ2-3; D may be TRBD1 (6 bases). V was shortened by 4 bases and J by 0 bases, with 20 bases between the two germline ends. Germline lookup yields CDR1 GTSNPN and CDR2 SVGIG (reference sequence). CDR3 length: 17 amino acids. CDR3 sequence reads: CAWNGDGQTVSTDTQYF. Here the CDR3 DNA reads TGTGCCTGGAACGGCGACGGACAGACCGTTAGCACAGATACGCAGTATTTT. Complete variable domain (other parts from reference TRBV30 and TRBJ2-3): SQTIHQWPATLVQPVGSPLSLECTVEGTSNPNLYWYRQAAGRGLQLLFYSVGIGQISSEVPQNLSASRPQDRQFILSSKKLLLSDSGFYLCAWNGDGQTVSTDTQYFGPGTRLTVL.

V and J are TRBV28 and TRBJ2-1; D uncertain. V shed 5 bases and J shed 9 bases, with 23 bases lying between them. Germline V gene sequence: CDR1 MDHEN, CDR2 SYDVKM. The CDR3 runs to 16 residues. Here the CDR3 DNA reads TGTGCCAGCAGTGTCCCCCAAATGGCCGTGACGGGTGAGCAGTTCTTC. It is translated as CASSVPQMAVTGEQFF.

CDR3 in amino acids: CASSQGTSVNYEQYF. The CDR3 DNA is TGTGCCAGCAGCCAAGGGACTAGCGTCAACTACGAGCAGTACTTC. The rearrangement uses TRBV14 and TRBJ2-7, with 9 nucleotides matching TRBD2. The CDR3 runs 15 residues. After removal of 1 base from V and 3 bases from J, the junction contained 4 bases not matched to a gene. CDR1 is SGHDN, CDR2 FVKESK, per germline.

The chain couples TRBV4-2 to TRBJ2-3; TRBD2 matches 8 bases. This CDR3 has 14 residues. The J segment lost 1 base and the V segment lost 4 bases, leaving 1 base of the junction unmatched. From germline, CDR1 is LGHNA and CDR2 YNFKEQ. CDR3 sequence: CASSPGLGTDTQYF. The CDR3 DNA reads TGTGCCAGCAGCCCGGGACTAGGCACAGATACGCAGTATTTT.

The chain carries TRBV28 and TRBJ1-1, with a possible D match to TRBD1 (5 bases). The germline V gene has CDR1 MDHEN and CDR2 SYDVKM. CDR3 length equals 15 residues. With 5 bases removed from V and 3 bases from J, the gap between germline ends came to 16 bases. The CDR3 sequence: CASSHRIGVYTEAFF. The CDR3 bases are TGTGCCAGCAGTCATCGAATAGGGGTGTACACTGAAGCTTTCTTT. The full variable domain, its missing parts supplied by reference TRBV28 and TRBJ1-1, is DVKVTQSSRYLVKRTGEKVFLECVQDMDHENMFWYRQDPGLGLRLIYFSYDVKMKEKGDIPEGYSVSREKKERFSLILESASTNQTSMYLCASSHRIGVYTEAFFGQGTRLTVV.

V and J are TRBV7-2 and TRBJ2-1; 11 nucleotides agree with TRBD2. The V segment lost 8 bases and the J segment 7 bases; nucleotides outside the gene matches: 1. The CDR3 has 12 amino acids. Germline CDR1 and CDR2: SGHTA and FQGNSA. DNA for the CDR3: TGTGCCAGCCTAGCGGGAGGTAATGAGCAGTTCTTC. It translates to CASLAGGNEQFF.

The chain has TRBV7-9 and TRBJ2-5; 9 bases match TRBD2. Unmatched junction bases numbered 2, after V lost 4 bases and J lost 2 bases. Germline CDR1 SEHNR, CDR2 FQNEAQ (reference sequence). The CDR3 has 14 residues. The chain's CDR3 is CASSSSGNQETQYF. The CDR3 nucleotides are TGTGCCAGCAGCTCTAGCGGGAATCAAGAGACCCAGTACTTC.

This clone has only a few counts. The gene calls are TRBV9 and TRBJ2-7; 7 nucleotides line up with TRBD1. With 3 bases clipped from V and 5 bases from J, the junction kept 8 bases outside the gene matches. Germline V gene sequence: CDR1 SGDLS, CDR2 YYNGEE. This CDR3 contains 14 residues. The CDR3 sequence: CASSAGQARDEQYF. In DNA, the CDR3 is TGTGCCAGCAGCGCTGGACAGGCCCGGGACGAGCAGTACTTC.

The J gene is TRBJ1-4, the V gene TRBV7-2; D is ambiguous. The germline V gene has CDR1 SGHTA and CDR2 FQGNSA. Trimming took 1 base from V and 6 from J, leaving 0 bases between them. This CDR3 contains 11 residues. The CDR3 reads CASSLDEKLFF. The CDR3 region has the DNA TGTGCCAGCAGCTTAGATGAAAAACTGTTTTTT.

V is TRBV5-1 and J is TRBJ2-1; 8 nucleotides agree with TRBD2. The germline V gene encodes CDR1 SGHRS and CDR2 YFSETQ. This CDR3 has 17 residues. V lost 2 bases and J lost 5; bases outside the gene matches: 12. CDR3 loop: CASSFWVSGGAHNEQFF. In DNA, the CDR3 is TGCGCCAGCAGCTTTTGGGTCTCCGGGGGGGCGCACAATGAGCAGTTCTTC.

Judged by abundance, this clone is medium-sized. Other DNA sequences within the sample encode an identical CDR3. The chain recombines TRBV11-2 with TRBJ2-3; the D gene is possibly TRBD2 (5 bases). With 7 bases removed from V and 1 base from J, the gap between germline ends came to 9 bases. Germline V gene data show CDR1 as SGHAT and CDR2 as FQNNGV. The CDR3 has 13 residues. CDR3 protein: CASILSGTDTQYF. The CDR3 nucleotides read TGTGCCAGCATCCTTAGCGGCACAGATACGCAGTATTTT.

The chain uses TRBV7-2 and TRBJ1-4; D is unclear. V was cut by 3 bases and J by 8 bases, with 13 bases left in between. CDR3 length: 14 residues. Per germline, CDR1 SGHTA and CDR2 FQGNSA. In nucleotides, the CDR3 is TGTGCCAGCAGCTTTGACAATCTCGGGGAAAAACTGTTTTTT. The encoded protein is CASSFDNLGEKLFF.